The 31 T cell receptor beta chains below all came from one sample that was sequenced in a study of T cell repertoires in cytomegalovirus infection. TCRdb recomputed calls from the reads with MiXCR, one row per CDR3 protein. Of hundreds of thousands of distinct CDR3 sequences listed, roughly 12% were seen once; the top ten hold roughly 10%. Sample: PBMCs. Receptor source: a human donor in good health (CMV status not recorded). Some clones in this sample may be carry-over from other donors' samples.

This clonotype was counted at least ten times. This chain links TRBV24-1 with TRBJ2-1; 10 bases are shared with TRBD1. Looked up from germline, CDR1 is KGHDR and CDR2 is SFDVKD. The CDR3 has 16 residues. The V segment lost 4 bases and the J segment 2 bases; nucleotides outside the gene matches: 4. CDR3 DNA: TGTGCCACCAGTGACCCCGGGACAGGGGCCTACAATGAGCAGTTCTTC. The encoded protein is CATSDPGTGAYNEQFF.

This clonotype was recorded a few times. J is TRBJ1-1 and V is TRBV9; D is unclear. Germline values: CDR1 SGDLS, CDR2 YYNGEE. V gave up 0 bases and J gave up 0 bases, with 15 bases separating them. The CDR3 spans 17 residues. The CDR3 sequence is CASSVGISDPMNTEAFF. The CDR3 nucleotides read TGTGCCAGCAGCGTAGGGATCAGCGACCCTATGAACACTGAAGCTTTCTTT.

The chain has TRBV20-1 and TRBJ2-3; D is undetermined. The CDR3 is 17 residues long. Germline CDR1 is DFQATT and CDR2 is SNEGSKA (reference sequence). V was shortened by 0 bases and J by 2 bases, with 18 bases between the two germline ends. The CDR3, as DNA: TGCAGTGCTAGAGATTGGGGAAAAGGGCGATACACAGATACGCAGTATTTT. Protein: CSARDWGKGRYTDTQYF.

At least ten counts were recorded for this clonotype. The chain couples TRBV9 to TRBJ1-1, with D possibly matching TRBD1 (5 bases). The CDR3 contains 14 residues. V lost 2 bases and J 1 base, leaving 9 bases between the germline ends. Germline V gives CDR1 SGDLS, CDR2 YYNGEE. The CDR3 bases are TGTGCCAGCAGCGTGGGGGGTTCGAACACTGAAGCTTTCTTT. It specifies CASSVGGSNTEAFF.

In its sample, this clonotype was seen many times. The chain combines TRBV4-2 with TRBJ1-6; no clear D gene. V was pared by 0 bases and J by 8 bases, with 8 bases between. Per germline, CDR1 LGHNA and CDR2 YNFKEQ. The CDR3 sequence is 14 residues long. The CDR3 DNA reads TGTGCCAGCAGCCAAGAACGCGGAGATTCACCCCTCCACTTT. Amino acids: CASSQERGDSPLHF.

J is TRBJ1-1 and V is TRBV2; D is ambiguous. Trimming cost V 1 base and J 11 bases, with 17 bases left between them. The germline gives CDR1 SNHLY, CDR2 FYNNEI. This CDR3 is 14 amino acids long. CDR3 DNA: TGTGCCAGCAGTGAAGGGAGGCAAAACGTCAGGGCTTTCTTT. Translated: CASSEGRQNVRAFF.

The CDR3 region is CASSPPGSHLYGYTF. CDR3 nucleotides: TGTGCCAGCTCACCACCGGGCAGCCATCTCTATGGCTACACCTTC. The chain uses TRBV18 and TRBJ1-2, with unresolved D. CDR1 KGHSH and CDR2 LQKENI come from the germline V gene. This CDR3 has 15 amino acids. V lost 0 bases to trimming and J lost 4 bases, with 12 bases between them.

This clonotype was seen a few times. The chain combines TRBV6-6 with TRBJ2-7; TRBD2 matches 8 bases. V lost 5 bases to trimming and J lost 4 bases; unmatched junction nucleotides: 10. The germline gives CDR1 MNHNY, CDR2 SVGAGI (reference sequence). CDR3 length equals 15 residues. The CDR3, as DNA: TGTGCCAGCAGTCCGGGAAGCGCGGGGGGTTACGAGCAGTACTTC. Amino acids: CASSPGSAGGYEQYF.

The chain has TRBV5-1 and TRBJ1-1; D gene ambiguous. The CDR3 length is 11 residues. Germline-derived CDR1 and CDR2 are SGHRS and YFSETQ. Trimming left V 0 bases short and J 10 bases short, with 7 bases between. This CDR3 reads CASSLGTAAFF. The CDR3 DNA is TGCGCCAGCAGCTTGGGAACGGCAGCTTTCTTT. The full variable domain, with the rest looked up from reference TRBV5-1 and TRBJ1-1, is KAGVTQTPRYLIKTRGQQVTLSCSPISGHRSVSWYQQTPGQGLQFLFEYFSETQRNKGNFPGRFSGRQFSNSRSEMNVSTLELGDSALYLCASSLGTAAFFGQGTRLTVV.

The chain joins TRBV20-1 to TRBJ1-5; TRBD1 might be the D (6 bases). This CDR3 spans 13 amino acids. Germline CDR1 DFQATT, CDR2 SNEGSKA (reference sequence). With 7 bases removed from V and 2 bases from J, the gap between germline ends came to 12 bases. The CDR3 reads CSVKDRRNQPQHF. In DNA, the CDR3 is TGCAGTGTTAAGGACAGACGCAATCAGCCCCAGCATTTT.

A single count supports this clonotype. The chain joins TRBV20-1 to TRBJ1-4; 11 positions agree with TRBD1. Germline V CDR1 and CDR2: DFQATT, SNEGSKA (reference sequence). V gave up 4 bases and J gave up 4 bases; unmatched junction bases: 5. This CDR3 region has 15 residues. Here the CDR3 DNA reads TGCAGTGCTACTGGGACAGGGGGACTTAATGAAAAACTGTTTTTT. Protein sequence: CSATGTGGLNEKLFF.

V usage is TRBV6-5 and J usage is TRBJ2-7; D is undetermined. CDR1 is MNHEY and CDR2 is SVGAGI in the germline V gene. The CDR3 totals 15 residues. V was pared by 5 bases and J by 5 bases, with 19 bases between. In nucleotides, the CDR3 is TGTGCCAGCAGTCGTGGCCGACGGATCCATGACGAGCAGTACTTC. Residues: CASSRGRRIHDEQYF.

This clonotype was seen many times. V and J are TRBV7-2 and TRBJ1-1; 9 bases agree with TRBD1. The V gene's germline CDR1 is SGHTA and CDR2 FQGNSA. The CDR3 is made up of 16 amino acids. The V and J ends lost 3 bases and 1 base, in that order; junction bases with no gene match: 6. The CDR3 sequence: CASSLTGGQGNTEAFF. The DNA for the CDR3 is TGTGCCAGCAGCTTGACAGGGGGACAGGGGAACACTGAAGCTTTCTTT.

This clonotype was observed a few times. This chain connects TRBV10-3 to TRBJ2-3; no clear D gene. V dropped 2 bases and J dropped 4 bases, with 7 bases sitting between them. Germline V lookup: CDR1 ENHRY, CDR2 SYGVKD. There are 13 residues in the CDR3. CDR3 in DNA: TGTGCCATCAGTGAGGGAATCCCAGATACGCAGTATTTT. Encoded protein: CAISEGIPDTQYF.

The chain links TRBV5-1 to TRBJ2-7; 10 bases match TRBD2. The ends lost 2 bases at V and 5 bases at J; junction bases unmatched: 4. Looked up from germline, CDR1 is SGHRS and CDR2 is YFSETQ. This CDR3 has 14 amino acids. The CDR3 loop reads CASSLAGGLNEQYF. The CDR3 DNA follows: TGCGCCAGCAGCTTAGCGGGAGGGCTTAACGAGCAGTACTTC.

The chain links TRBV27 to TRBJ1-6; D ambiguous. Germline CDR1 reads MNHEY; CDR2 reads SMNVEV (reference sequence). Trimming cost V 6 bases and J 0 bases, with 9 bases left between them. CDR3 length: 15 amino acids. The CDR3, as DNA: TGTGCCAGCAGAATCCGGCCCTCCTATAATTCACCCCTCCACTTT. Translated, it gives CASRIRPSYNSPLHF.

This clonotype has just a few counts. The V gene is TRBV20-1, the J gene TRBJ2-1; the match to TRBD2 covers 10 bases. Trimming at V came to 0 bases and at J to 4 bases, leaving 9 bases not matched to a gene. Germline V gene data show CDR1 as DFQATT and CDR2 as SNEGSKA (reference sequence). The CDR3 loop spans 17 amino acids. The DNA of the CDR3 is TGCAGTGCTAGAGAGAACCTAGCGGGGGCCCCTTACAATGAGCAGTTCTTC. Translating gives CSARENLAGAPYNEQFF.

Many counts were recorded for this clonotype. The chain uses TRBV3-1 and TRBJ1-3; no clear D gene. Trimming stripped 6 bases from V and 4 bases from J, with 10 bases between. In germline, CDR1 is LGHDT, CDR2 YNNKEL (reference sequence). The CDR3 consists of 13 residues. Here the CDR3 reads CASREAAGNTIYF. CDR3 DNA sequence: TGTGCCAGCAGAGAAGCGGCCGGAAACACCATATATTTT.

This clonotype was found many times. The gene calls are TRBV6-6 and TRBJ2-7, with D possibly being TRBD1 (6 bases). Trimming stripped 2 bases from V and 1 base from J, with 9 bases between. CDR3 length: 14 amino acids. The germline V gene encodes CDR1 MNHNY and CDR2 SVGAGI (reference sequence). For the CDR3, the DNA is TGTGCCAGCAGTTACGACAGGCAATCCTACGAGCAGTACTTC. Its translation is CASSYDRQSYEQYF.

CDR3 protein: CASSYWTNTEAFF. CDR3 nucleotide sequence: TGTGCCAGCAGTTATTGGACGAACACTGAAGCTTTCTTT. This chain connects TRBV6-5 to TRBJ1-1; D not resolved. This CDR3 spans 13 amino acids. V lost 3 bases, J lost 1 base, and 6 bases lay in between. Germline V gene data show CDR1 as MNHEY and CDR2 as SVGAGI.

This clonotype came up a few times. This chain joins TRBV5-5 and TRBJ2-4, with D possibly TRBD1 on 6 matching bases. Germline assignment: CDR1 SGHKS and CDR2 YYEKEE (reference sequence). Trimming took off 1 base at V and 0 bases at J, with 11 bases between the two ends. This CDR3 contains 16 residues. The CDR3 region is CASSLSGQLAKNIQYF. The DNA of the CDR3 is TGTGCCAGCAGCTTGTCAGGACAGCTAGCCAAAAACATTCAGTACTTC.

This clonotype has just a few counts. This chain connects TRBV6-5 to TRBJ2-5; D is perhaps TRBD2 (5 bases). In germline, CDR1 is MNHEY, CDR2 SVGAGI. CDR3 size: 13 residues. V gave up 6 bases and J gave up 4 bases, with 12 bases separating them. CDR3 residues: CASSRGFLETQYF. The DNA for the CDR3 is TGTGCCAGCAGCCGAGGGTTTTTAGAGACCCAGTACTTC.

This clonotype was recorded at least ten times. CDR3 sequence: CASSLAVGGRAFF. The CDR3 DNA reads as TGTGCCAGCAGCTTAGCGGTAGGGGGCCGAGCTTTCTTT. The chain links TRBV7-2 to TRBJ1-1; TRBD1 matches 7 bases. The CDR3 totals 13 residues. Germline CDR1 SGHTA, CDR2 FQGNSA. Germline trimming cut 0 bases from V and 10 bases from J; bases unmatched to any gene: 5.

This clonotype was found a few times. V and J are TRBV20-1 and TRBJ2-3; 9 positions match TRBD2. V dropped 1 base and J dropped 4; count of bases not matched to a gene: 6. The CDR3 length is 15 residues. Looked up from germline, CDR1 is DFQATT and CDR2 is SNEGSKA (reference sequence). The CDR3 DNA sequence: TGCAGTGCTAGAGTCCCAGCGGGGGGATCAGATACGCAGTATTTT. Its protein is CSARVPAGGSDTQYF.

This clonotype was observed a few times. The V and J genes are TRBV25-1 and TRBJ2-5; TRBD2 aligns across 7 bases. J was trimmed by 1 base and V by 4 bases; bases with no gene match: 12. The CDR3 totals 17 residues. CDR1 MGHDK and CDR2 SYGVNS come from the germline V gene. CDR3 sequence (DNA): TGTGCCAGCAGTGCCATGCGACTTGGACTAGTCCAAGAGACCCAGTACTTC. It encodes CASSAMRLGLVQETQYF.

This clonotype was found a few times. The genes are TRBV9 and TRBJ1-1; no definite D call. V was pared by 3 bases and J by 1 base, with 13 bases between. CDR1 and CDR2 (germline): SGDLS, YYNGEE. The CDR3 consists of 15 residues. CDR3 coding DNA: TGTGCCAGCAGCGCCCTTAGGTCAGGGAACACTGAAGCTTTCTTT. Translated, it gives CASSALRSGNTEAFF.

This clonotype has at least ten counts. V gene TRBV13 combines with J gene TRBJ2-1; 10 positions match TRBD1. Germline V gene sequence: CDR1 PRHDT, CDR2 FYEKMQ (reference sequence). V lost 5 bases, J lost 7 bases, and 11 bases stayed unmatched. CDR3 length: 16 amino acids. The CDR3 is CASSPSGTGARNEQFF. The DNA of the CDR3 is TGTGCCAGCAGCCCGTCCGGGACAGGGGCGAGGAATGAGCAGTTCTTC. The entire variable domain, with the rest obtained from reference TRBV13 and TRBJ2-1, is as follows: AAGVIQSPRHLIKEKRETATLKCYPIPRHDTVYWYQQGPGQDPQFLISFYEKMQSDKGSIPDRFSAQQFSDYHSELNMSSLELGDSALYFCASSPSGTGARNEQFFGPGTRLTVL.

This clonotype was seen ten or more times. DNA for the CDR3: TGTGCCAGCAGCTTACACGCTGCGGGTGAAAAACTGTTTTTT. Translation: CASSLHAAGEKLFF. This rearrangement joins TRBV11-2 to TRBJ1-4; D is unclear. V lost 2 bases, J lost 7 bases, and 11 bases lay in between. Germline CDR1 and CDR2: SGHAT and FQNNGV. The length of the CDR3 is 14 residues.

This clonotype has a count of ten or more. The chain combines TRBV6-5 with TRBJ2-1, with TRBD1 as a possible D gene (6 bases). Germline lookup yields CDR1 MNHEY and CDR2 SVGAGI. V shed 2 bases and J shed 7 bases, with 21 bases lying between them. This CDR3 spans 17 amino acids. CDR3 in DNA: TGTGCCAGCAGTTACGGGCGCGGCAGGGCAGGGACAAATGAGCAGTTCTTC. Protein sequence: CASSYGRGRAGTNEQFF.

This clonotype was seen repeatedly, ten times or more. This chain uses TRBV6-1 with TRBJ2-1; weak D call: TRBD2 (6 bases). CDR1 MNHNS and CDR2 SASEGT come from the germline V gene. This CDR3 region has 15 residues. V lost 9 bases and J 4 bases, leaving 19 bases between the germline ends. The CDR3 sequence: CASRSYRGSYNEQFF. The DNA of the CDR3 is TGTGCCAGTCGGAGTTACCGGGGGTCATACAATGAGCAGTTCTTC.

This clonotype was recorded many times. The chain carries TRBV7-8 and TRBJ2-3; the D gene could be TRBD1 or TRBD2 (6 bases each). V was cut by 3 bases and J by 2 bases, with 15 bases left in between. The CDR3 covers 16 residues. Looked up from germline, CDR1 is SGHVS and CDR2 is FQNEAQ. The CDR3 DNA follows: TGTGCCAGCAGCTTGAGGGGGGCAGCCCTCACAGATACGCAGTATTTT. The encoded protein is CASSLRGAALTDTQYF.